This entry describes one T cell receptor beta chain. This clonotype has just a few counts. No antigen is known for it. Per-nucleotide qualities are absent, and no much larger clonotype sits a single base away. The sample comes from a study of blood T cells in healthy people across ages (dated by TCRdb to the mid-2010s). Background on the whole study: In model experiments, template switching captured roughly one uniquely barcoded TCR beta cDNA molecule for every two T cells. Age-related changes in TCR beta repertoire diversity were measured in the study by deep sequencing normalized with unique cDNA molecular identifiers. Donors were grouped into four age groups: young (average approximately 16 years), middle-aged (over 35), aged (around 56) and long-lived (around 80). To avoid experimental bias, donors of different ages were distributed randomly across sequencing lanes. The study analyzed two additional independent replicas of 1 million unique cDNA reads from the same blood draw for two donors, one aged 18 to 29 and one aged 80 or older.

Its CDR3 holds 15 amino acids, cysteine through phenylalanine. The sequence is cut down to CDR3 DNA, 45 bases in frame from base 1. The germline V gene encodes CDR1 SGDLS and CDR2 YYNGEE. V lost 1 base and J lost 0 bases; the stretch between them is 9 bases long. To prepare the library, 5' RACE was applied. The sample was run on an Illumina HiSeq 2500. A second roughly 7 to 12 cycle PCR used a sample-barcoded 5' primer and a J-beta primer mix. A template-switch 5' adaptor carrying 12 random nucleotides introduced a unique molecular identifier onto each TCR beta cDNA molecule. Each sample yielded at least 2.5 million CDR3-containing paired-end reads. First-strand cDNA was synthesized from all RNA with the Mint cDNA synthesis kit, primed by a TRBC-specific oligonucleotide. All cDNA was treated with uracil-DNA glycosylase and then went through a first 18-cycle PCR with the universal primers M1SS and BC2_uni_R. From the authors' description of their analysis: Each sample was normalized by randomly selecting 1 million high-quality reads, each carrying a distinct molecular identifier. Instead of being binned into consensus sequences, reads that shared molecular identifiers were thrown out. MiTCR, run with a Q25 quality threshold and the strictest error-elimination algorithm, handled CDR3 identification, clonotype clustering and error correction. A nonparametric unseen species model with Euler transformation was used to estimate a lower bound on total TCR beta diversity. Using fastp trimming at Q25 and MiXCR clonotype assembly, TCRdb reanalyzed the public sequencing data and kept in-frame beta chains. Every distinct CDR3 protein forms one entry, paired with its most common genes and DNA. TCRdb, not the original authors, processed these V and J calls. The sample table shows 1.4 million to 1.5 million distinct CDR3 sequences, and approximately 42% are seen once. The top ten constitute 7% to 9.5% of the sample.

Systemically healthy Caucasian individuals from Russia, approximately 39 in total and aged roughly 6 to 90 years, were included as donors. Each donor gave ten milliliters of peripheral blood, collected into EDTA-treated Vacutainer tubes. Ficoll-Paque density-gradient centrifugation was used to isolate PBMCs, with at least 6 million per sample. Trizol reagent was used to extract total RNA from PBMCs, with at least 6 micrograms per sample. For every donor, flow cytometry on a PBMC aliquot measured the percentage of naive CD45RAhigh/CD27high T cells. The research as a whole found: Since profiling was done on bulk unsorted PBMCs, naive and antigen-experienced compartments could not be conclusively compared. Observed TCR beta diversity per million T cells fell roughly linearly with age, and a significant reduction was already apparent by age around 40. Compared with the aged group, the long-lived group had more naive CD4+ T cells, fewer expanded clones and increased TCR diversity, a pattern suggesting age selection. Because donor CMV infection status was unknown, age-related changes in expanded clonotypes were potentially confounded. There was a strong correlation between observed TCR beta diversity and the percentage of naive T cells measured by flow cytometry. Total diversity estimates from one million sequenced T cells were considered lower bounds and underestimates.

This sequence uses TRBV9 and TRBJ2-3; the D gene assignment is ambiguous. The source is a young woman in good health. Sequenced: blood. The bases are TGTGCCAGCAGCGTATGGGCAAGTAGCACAGATACGCAGTATTTT. It is translated as CASSVWASSTDTQYF.